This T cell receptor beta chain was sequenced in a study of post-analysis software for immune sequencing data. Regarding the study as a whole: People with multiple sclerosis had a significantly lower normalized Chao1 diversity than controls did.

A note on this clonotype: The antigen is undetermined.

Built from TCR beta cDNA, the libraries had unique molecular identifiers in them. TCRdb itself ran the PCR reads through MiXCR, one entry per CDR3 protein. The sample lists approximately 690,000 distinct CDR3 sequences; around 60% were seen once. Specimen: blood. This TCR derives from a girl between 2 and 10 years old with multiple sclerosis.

Here the CDR3 DNA reads TGTGCCAGCAGCCGAGACAGGGGGTGCGACGAGCAGTACTTC. Protein product: CASSRDRGCDEQYF. The chain links TRBV11-2 to TRBJ2-7, with 9 bases fitting TRBD1. Germline CDR1 is SGHAT and CDR2 is FQNNGV. Trimming at V came to 5 bases and at J to 5 bases, leaving 7 bases not matched to a gene. The CDR3 spans 14 residues.